The 21 T cell receptor beta chains below come from one sample, sequenced in a study of response to subunit inactivated influenza vaccine. Each CDR3 protein is one row after TCRdb ran MiXCR on the RT-PCR reads. Of 500,000 or so distinct CDR3 sequences in the sample, approximately 17% were seen once. Source: CD4+ T cells sorted from PBMCs, taken less than 30 months after vaccination. The source is a man aged 45-69 years who received an inactivated influenza vaccine.

This clonotype was detected a few times. This chain uses TRBV7-2 with TRBJ2-7; D perhaps matches TRBD1 (6 bases). Germline CDR1 reads SGHTA; CDR2 reads FQGNSA. V lost 2 bases to trimming and J lost 5 bases, with 13 bases between them. This CDR3 is built from 14 residues. CDR3 sequence (DNA): TGTGCCAGCAGCTTACAGGGGATTTTTGACGAGCAGTACTTC. The encoded protein is CASSLQGIFDEQYF.

This clonotype was observed at least ten times. The chain is built from TRBV5-1 and TRBJ1-1; D perhaps matches TRBD1 (5 bases). This CDR3 comprises 14 residues. Germline assignment: CDR1 SGHRS and CDR2 YFSETQ. Trimming stripped 7 bases from V and 4 bases from J, with 17 bases between. The DNA for the CDR3 is TGCGCCAGCCGGGACGGGTTTGGGAGCACTGAAGCTTTCTTT. As protein: CASRDGFGSTEAFF.

The rearrangement uses TRBV7-6 and TRBJ2-5; 9 bases map to TRBD1. From germline, CDR1 is SGHVS and CDR2 FNYEAQ. Unmatched junction bases numbered 11, after V lost 5 bases and J lost 4 bases. This CDR3 region has 16 residues. The CDR3 bases are TGTGCCAGCAGCCCCACGGACAGGGGTGAGGGAGAGACCCAGTACTTC. Translating gives CASSPTDRGEGETQYF.

The chain recombines TRBV20-1 with TRBJ2-4; TRBD1 aligns across 10 bases. Germline values: CDR1 DFQATT, CDR2 SNEGSKA (reference sequence). The CDR3 loop spans 17 amino acids. The junction had 8 bases not matched to a gene; V was cut back by 2 bases and J by 1 base. This CDR3 reads CSARQTGTGVAKNIQYF. Here the CDR3 DNA reads TGCAGTGCTAGACAGACCGGGACAGGGGTTGCCAAAAACATTCAGTACTTC.

This clonotype has more than one count but fewer than ten. The J gene is TRBJ2-7, the V gene TRBV18, with D possibly matching TRBD1 (5 bases). Germline CDR1 KGHSH, CDR2 LQKENI. Trimming cost V 5 bases and J 7 bases, with 15 bases left between them. The CDR3 loop spans 13 amino acids. Written as DNA, the CDR3 is TGTGCCAGCTCAACCATAGGGGCAGGGGAGCAGTACTTC. This sequence encodes CASSTIGAGEQYF. Together with reference TRBV18 and TRBJ2-7, the CDR3 gives the full variable domain: NAGVMQNPRHLVRRRGQEARLRCSPMKGHSHVYWYRQLPEEGLKFMVYLQKENIIDESGMPKERFSAEFPKEGPSILRIQQVVRGDSAAYFCASSTIGAGEQYFGPGTRLTVT.

The CDR3 nucleotides are TGCAGTGCCATGAAGGGGGGAGGGGCTAATCAGCCCCAGCATTTT. Translation gives CSAMKGGGANQPQHF. V gene TRBV20-1 combines with J gene TRBJ1-5; the D gene is possibly TRBD1 (6 bases). Germline CDR1 DFQATT, CDR2 SNEGSKA (reference sequence). V was trimmed by 6 bases and J by 4 bases, leaving 19 bases between them. This CDR3 is built from 15 residues.

This clonotype was seen more than once but under ten times. The V gene is TRBV5-5, the J gene TRBJ1-5, with D possibly being TRBD1 (5 bases). CDR1 SGHKS and CDR2 YYEKEE come from the germline V gene (reference sequence). V lost 7 bases and J lost 0, with 11 bases in between. The CDR3 runs to 14 residues. The chain's CDR3 is CASARDDSNQPQHF. The CDR3 DNA follows: TGTGCCAGCGCACGGGACGATAGCAATCAGCCCCAGCATTTT.

J is TRBJ1-1 and V is TRBV4-2, with D tentatively TRBD1 (6 bases). This CDR3 has 17 residues. Looked up from germline, CDR1 is LGHNA and CDR2 is YNFKEQ. Trimming pared 1 base from V and 1 base from J, leaving 16 bases between. CDR3 loop: CASSQAGQLPSNTEAFF. The CDR3 DNA sequence: TGTGCCAGCAGCCAAGCGGGACAACTTCCTTCGAACACTGAAGCTTTCTTT.

This clonotype showed up just a few times. V usage is TRBV20-1 and J usage is TRBJ2-5; 9 bases line up with TRBD2. Per the germline V gene, CDR1 is DFQATT and CDR2 is SNEGSKA (reference sequence). The CDR3 runs 13 residues. With V trimmed by 0 bases and J by 10 bases, 6 bases remained unmatched. CDR3 amino acids: CSARDGTSYGQYF. CDR3 nucleotide sequence: TGCAGTGCTAGAGATGGGACTAGCTACGGCCAGTACTTC.

This clonotype was seen more than once but under ten times. The chain employs TRBV20-1 and TRBJ2-5; D possibly corresponds to TRBD1 (5 bases). This CDR3 contains 12 residues. CDR1 is DFQATT, CDR2 SNEGSKA, per germline (reference sequence). V lost 4 bases and J 5 bases, leaving 11 bases between the germline ends. CDR3 residues: CSATQGGETQYF. In DNA, the CDR3 is TGCAGTGCTACCCAGGGTGGGGAGACCCAGTACTTC.

This clonotype has a count of ten or more. The chain is built from TRBV29-1 and TRBJ2-3; D perhaps matches TRBD2 (5 bases). CDR1 is SQVTM, CDR2 ANQGSEA, per germline. The CDR3 extends over 13 amino acids. The V and J ends lost 7 bases and 0 bases respectively, with 11 bases between them. The CDR3 spells CSGGGGSTDTQYF. The DNA for the CDR3 is TGCAGCGGGGGTGGCGGGAGCACAGATACGCAGTATTTT.

This clonotype was picked up a small number of times. The rearrangement joins TRBV18 to TRBJ2-1, with a weak D call TRBD1 (6 bases). The CDR3 length is 14 residues. V lost 2 bases and J 8 bases, leaving 13 bases between the germline ends. CDR1 KGHSH and CDR2 LQKENI come from the germline V gene. This chain's CDR3 is CASSPTRGWDEQFF. The CDR3 DNA is TGTGCCAGCTCACCAACCAGGGGATGGGATGAGCAGTTCTTC. Based on the CDR3 plus reference TRBV18 and TRBJ2-1, the full variable domain is NAGVMQNPRHLVRRRGQEARLRCSPMKGHSHVYWYRQLPEEGLKFMVYLQKENIIDESGMPKERFSAEFPKEGPSILRIQQVVRGDSAAYFCASSPTRGWDEQFFGPGTRLTVL.

The rearrangement uses TRBV12-3 or TRBV12-4 and TRBJ2-7, with D possibly being TRBD2 (6 bases). V was shortened by 5 bases and J by 5 bases, with 16 bases between the two germline ends. The CDR3 contains 14 residues. The DNA of the CDR3 is TGTGCCAGCAGTGCCGGGACTTCTTCCGACGAGCAGTACTTC. It specifies CASSAGTSSDEQYF.

V gene TRBV20-1 combines with J gene TRBJ2-7, with TRBD1 matching 7 bases. V lost 6 bases to trimming and J lost 2 bases; unmatched junction nucleotides: 13. This CDR3 contains 15 residues. Germline V lookup: CDR1 DFQATT, CDR2 SNEGSKA (reference sequence). The CDR3 spells CSATTGPLGAYEQYF. As DNA, the CDR3 is TGCAGTGCGACGACAGGGCCACTTGGAGCCTACGAGCAGTACTTC.

This clonotype came up a few times. This rearrangement joins TRBV5-1 to TRBJ1-1; D might be TRBD1 (6 bases). The CDR3 loop spans 13 amino acids. Germline V gene sequence: CDR1 SGHRS, CDR2 YFSETQ. V lost 4 bases, J lost 5 bases, and 12 bases lay in between. CDR3 residues: CASSTTGWTEAFF. CDR3 nucleotides: TGCGCCAGCAGCACAACAGGGTGGACTGAAGCTTTCTTT.

This clonotype was seen a handful of times. The V call is TRBV11-2, the J call TRBJ2-2; D is possibly TRBD2 (6 bases). The CDR3 is 17 amino acids. The V and J ends lost 4 bases and 5 bases respectively, with 20 bases between them. Looked up from germline, CDR1 is SGHAT and CDR2 is FQNNGV. The CDR3 sequence is CASSWFEVGRGTGELFF. The CDR3 DNA sequence: TGTGCCAGCAGCTGGTTCGAGGTCGGGAGAGGGACCGGGGAGCTGTTTTTT.

This clonotype was counted at least ten times. The J gene is TRBJ2-1, the V gene TRBV20-1; the D gene is possibly TRBD2 (6 bases). This CDR3 is 14 amino acids long. CDR1 and CDR2 (germline): DFQATT, SNEGSKA (reference sequence). V lost 6 bases and J lost 4, with 16 bases in between. The CDR3 nucleotides read TGCAGTGCACTACTAGCCCCCCTATACAATGAGCAGTTCTTC. Its protein is CSALLAPLYNEQFF.

This clonotype was seen only a few times. The chain uses TRBV5-1 and TRBJ1-5; 8 bases are a match to TRBD1. The CDR3 extends over 14 amino acids. The V segment lost 4 bases and the J segment 4 bases; nucleotides outside the gene matches: 4. The germline V gene has CDR1 SGHRS and CDR2 YFSETQ. CDR3 residues: CASSTGQENQPQHF. The CDR3, as DNA: TGCGCCAGCAGCACGGGACAGGAAAATCAGCCCCAGCATTTT.

This clonotype came up many times. The CDR3 coding sequence is TGTGCCAGCAGTTCTGGGACAACTAATGAAAAACTGTTTTTT. This sequence encodes CASSSGTTNEKLFF. The chain carries TRBV28 and TRBJ1-4; no definite D call. CDR1 and CDR2 (germline): MDHEN, SYDVKM. CDR3 length equals 14 residues. V lost 4 bases to trimming and J lost 0 bases, with 6 bases between them. The variable domain in full, completed from reference TRBV28 and TRBJ1-4, reads DVKVTQSSRYLVKRTGEKVFLECVQDMDHENMFWYRQDPGLGLRLIYFSYDVKMKEKGDIPEGYSVSREKKERFSLILESASTNQTSMYLCASSSGTTNEKLFFGSGTQLSVL.

The chain recombines TRBV20-1 with TRBJ2-3; D unclear. This CDR3 region has 14 residues. Trimming removed 6 bases at V and 2 bases at J, with 15 bases between. Germline assignment: CDR1 DFQATT and CDR2 SNEGSKA (reference sequence). The CDR3 DNA sequence: TGCAGTGCCCCTGACCGGGCCTACACAGATACGCAGTATTTT. Amino acid sequence: CSAPDRAYTDTQYF.

The table lists this clonotype with a few counts. V usage is TRBV10-3 and J usage is TRBJ2-2; 8 positions match TRBD1. The CDR3 loop spans 14 amino acids. The germline V gene encodes CDR1 ENHRY and CDR2 SYGVKD. The J segment lost 1 base and the V segment lost 6 bases, leaving 1 base of the junction unmatched. In nucleotides, the CDR3 is TGTGCCATCAGAGGGACAGGGAACACCGGGGAGCTGTTTTTT. Amino acid sequence: CAIRGTGNTGELFF.